This T cell receptor (beta chain) was profiled in a study of T cells in Graves' hyperthyroidism and ophthalmopathy. J gave up 0 bases and V 5 bases, and 5 bases lay outside the gene matches. The CDR3 spans 14 residues. Per germline, CDR1 DFQATT and CDR2 SNEGSKA (reference sequence). Using RNA transcripts as the source, TCR beta CDR3 regions were amplified. Carried out on the TCR CDR3, a first-round RT-PCR used the HTBI primer set. TCRdb itself ran the multiplex PCR reads through MiXCR, one entry per CDR3 protein. The sample includes under 300,000 distinct CDR3 sequences, 22% of them seen just once. Criteria for exclusion of patients were uncontrolled infection, other autoimmune disease, pregnancy or lactation. The authors took PBMCs from 10 ml fresh peripheral blood. This clonotype was seen at least ten times.

This TCR was recovered from a man aged 25-45 years with Graves' ophthalmopathy. The rearrangement uses TRBV20-1 and TRBJ2-7; 9 nucleotides line up with TRBD1. The sequenced material came from blood. The CDR3 sequence: CSAERQGVSYEQYF. The CDR3 region has the DNA TGCAGTGCTGAGAGACAGGGGGTCTCCTACGAGCAGTACTTC.